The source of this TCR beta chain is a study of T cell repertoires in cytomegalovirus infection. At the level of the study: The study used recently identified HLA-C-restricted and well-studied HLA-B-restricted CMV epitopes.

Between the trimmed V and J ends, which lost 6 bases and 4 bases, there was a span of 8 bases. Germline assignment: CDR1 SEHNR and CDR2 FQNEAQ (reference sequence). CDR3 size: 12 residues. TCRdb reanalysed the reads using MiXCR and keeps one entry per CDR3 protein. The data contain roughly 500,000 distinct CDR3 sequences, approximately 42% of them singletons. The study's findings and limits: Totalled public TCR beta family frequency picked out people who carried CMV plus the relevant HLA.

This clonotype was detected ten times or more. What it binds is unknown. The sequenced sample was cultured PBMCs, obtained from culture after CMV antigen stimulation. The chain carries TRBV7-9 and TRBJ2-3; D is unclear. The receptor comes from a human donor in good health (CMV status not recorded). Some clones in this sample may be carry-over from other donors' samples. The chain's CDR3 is CASSFGADTQYF. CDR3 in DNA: TGTGCCAGCAGTTTTGGCGCAGATACGCAGTATTTT.